This T cell receptor beta chain was captured by sequencing in a study of PD-1 blockade in classical Hodgkin lymphoma (dated by TCRdb to about 2020). A note on the overall study: Nivolumab dosing was 3 mg/kg intravenously every 2 weeks, continuing until either disease progression or unacceptable toxicity. To define a peripheral blood immune signature of response to PD-1 blockade in classical Hodgkin lymphoma, the study combined TCR beta sequencing with CyTOF. The investigation overall reported the following: CD4+ but not CD8+ TCR diversity rose significantly by C4D1 (p=0.0027 vs p=0.16), most apparent in complete responders (p=0.02). Lower diversity was observed in patients in whom nivolumab was started less than 1 year after ASCT, and these patients were excluded from later analyses so that confounding by immune reconstitution would be avoided. Baseline TCR diversity was reported to be lower in newly diagnosed patients than in healthy donors, and even lower in relapsed/refractory patients. Trial patients achieving complete response had baseline diversity similar to newly diagnosed patients, whereas partial responders and progressors had significantly lower diversity. The study was restricted to a single clinical trial cohort, and the causes of repertoire differences, possibly disease activity or prior therapy, were left undefined.

Trimming at the junction amounts to 1 base on V and 2 bases on J, and the germline ends lie 11 bases apart. The CDR3 starts with the cysteine, ends with the phenylalanine, and has 15 residues. Only CDR3 DNA remains: 45 bases, in frame from the first base. CDR1 is given as LNHDA and CDR2 as SQIVND, both from the germline V gene (reference sequence). Genomic DNA was extracted with the Qiagen DNeasy kit from unsorted PBMCs and from negatively selected CD4+ and CD8+ fractions. Amplification of TCR beta CDR3 regions was done by immunoSEQ multiplex PCR with primers that anneal to V and J segments. Amplification bias was minimized using a synthetic immune receptor repertoire, and residual bias was removed computationally after sequencing. As for the authors' bioinformatics: Custom Python scripts were used to quantify repertoire diversity as the Shannon entropy index. Unsorted, CD4+ and CD8+ repertoires were examined separately, except in combined analyses, for which CD4+ and CD8+ sequences were merged in silico. Clonal expansion was defined as a frequency increase of at least 2-fold after treatment compared with C1D1, and clones undetected at baseline were assigned a pseudocount of 0.5. Singleton clones were defined as clones with 0 or 1 copy at C1D1, and non-singleton clones were defined as clones with 2 or more copies. Clones expanded in unsorted samples were labelled as CD4+, CD8+ or unknown by matching protein sequences in sorted samples from the same patient. Wilcoxon tests were applied to paired samples to test diversity changes from C1D1 to C4D1. TCRdb provides this immuneACCESS table in a form limited to in-frame rearrangements. Some clones are lacking; in checked studies, under half of them reflect an unresolved V gene, and why the rest are absent is not known. For V, J and clone size, that table is used; D and trimming come from the DNA. The table for this sample lists more than 85,000 clones; around 90% of them were counted only once. The top ten hold over 2.5% of the sample.

To note about this clone: Its recognized antigen is unknown. No much larger clonotype is one base removed from it; base qualities were not supplied.

The time point label, read with the paper, signifies: cycle 2 day 1 (C2D1) of nivolumab. All trial patients had relapsed after autologous stem cell transplantation, with cohorts A, B and C differing in prior brentuximab vedotin exposure. The trial cohort was composed of about 60 patients with relapsed/refractory classical Hodgkin lymphoma, for whom complete response, partial response or progressive disease was recorded as best overall response. Single-agent nivolumab was administered to trial patients in the multi-cohort phase II CheckMate 205 trial. Best overall response was determined by an independent review committee according to the 2007 International Working Group response criteria. Trial PBMCs were collected just before the start of nivolumab (C1D1) and during therapy at cycle 2 day 1 and cycle 4 day 1. After peripheral blood was drawn into 8 mL Vacutainer Cell Preparation Tubes, PBMCs were isolated by centrifugation and then cryopreserved.

This receptor was identified in a human donor with classical Hodgkin lymphoma. The V gene is TRBV19 and the J gene is TRBJ2-5, with no confident D gene call. The sequencing here drew on peripheral blood mononuclear cells (PBMCs), taken before the second cycle of nivolumab. At the DNA level, the sequence is TGTGCCAGTAGTATAGGACCCCTGCTGCAAGAGACCCAGTACTTC. This is translated as CASSIGPLLQETQYF.